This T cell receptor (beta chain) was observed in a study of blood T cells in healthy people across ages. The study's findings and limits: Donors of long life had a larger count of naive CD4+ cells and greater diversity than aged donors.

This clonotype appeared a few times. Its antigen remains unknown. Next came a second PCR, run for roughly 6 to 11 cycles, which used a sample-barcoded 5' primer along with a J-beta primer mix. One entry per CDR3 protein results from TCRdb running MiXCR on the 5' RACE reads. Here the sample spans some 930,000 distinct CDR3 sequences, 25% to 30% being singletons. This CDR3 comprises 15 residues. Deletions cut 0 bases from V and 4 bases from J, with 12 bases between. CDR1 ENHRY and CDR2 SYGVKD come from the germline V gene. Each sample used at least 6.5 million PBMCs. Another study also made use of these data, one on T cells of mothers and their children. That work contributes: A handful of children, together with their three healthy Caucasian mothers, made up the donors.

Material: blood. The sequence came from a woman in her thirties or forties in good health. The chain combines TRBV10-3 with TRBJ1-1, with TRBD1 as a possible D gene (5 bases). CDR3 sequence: CAISESETGGTEAFF. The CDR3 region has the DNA TGTGCCATCAGTGAGTCTGAGACCGGGGGCACTGAAGCTTTCTTT.